These 19 T cell receptor beta chains were sequenced from one sample in a study of T cells in Graves' hyperthyroidism and ophthalmopathy. RNA transcripts provided the source from which TCR beta CDR3 regions were amplified. HTBI primers were the set used in a first-round RT-PCR of the TCR CDR3. TCRdb independently ran MiXCR on the multiplex PCR reads; one entry per CDR3 protein. There are 470,000 or so distinct CDR3 sequences in the sample; around 21% occur only once, and around 27% lies in the top ten. The sequencing sample was made of blood. The receptors were sampled from a man in his late teens or twenties with Graves' hyperthyroidism.

This clonotype showed up many times. The chain employs TRBV11-1 and TRBJ2-5; a possible D gene is TRBD1 (5 bases). CDR3 length: 15 residues. The V gene lost 0 bases and the J gene lost 4 bases, with 12 bases spanning the gap. CDR1 is SGHAT and CDR2 is FQDESV in the germline V gene (reference sequence). The CDR3 bases are TGTGCCAGCAGCTTAGCCGGACATTTCGGAGAGACCCAGTACTTC. Protein sequence: CASSLAGHFGETQYF.

This clonotype was seen only a few times. The chain is built from TRBV6-5 and TRBJ2-7; 8 bases line up with TRBD1. There are 14 residues in the CDR3. V lost 4 bases and J lost 10; bases outside the gene matches: 12. The germline V gene has CDR1 MNHEY and CDR2 SVGAGI. CDR3 sequence reads: CASSSTGAIFDQYF. CDR3 coding DNA: TGTGCCAGCAGTTCGACAGGGGCCATCTTCGATCAGTACTTC.

The chain links TRBV6-1 to TRBJ1-5; tentatively, D is TRBD1 (6 bases). Trimming cost V 7 bases and J 11 bases, with 24 bases left between them. Germline V gene data show CDR1 as MNHNS and CDR2 as SASEGT. The CDR3 sequence is 15 residues long. The DNA for the CDR3 is TGTGCCAGCATCCAGGCCCAGGGGTTGAGGGAGACCCAGCATTTT. Amino acids: CASIQAQGLRETQHF.

This clonotype showed up just a few times. The chain recombines TRBV7-6 with TRBJ1-4; perhaps TRBD1 as D (5 bases). Trimming removed 6 bases from V and 3 bases from J, with 14 bases in between. Germline CDR1 is SGHVS and CDR2 is FNYEAQ. The CDR3 has 15 residues. CDR3 bases: TGTGCCAGCAGGAGGGGACGAATGGCTAATGAAAAACTGTTTTTT. This codes for CASRRGRMANEKLFF.

The chain uses TRBV6-1 and TRBJ1-2; the D is unclear. Per the germline V gene, CDR1 is MNHNS and CDR2 is SASEGT. V was shortened by 4 bases and J by 7 bases, with 13 bases between the two germline ends. CDR3 length: 13 amino acids. The CDR3 reads CASSVSGSVGYTF. CDR3 bases: TGTGCCAGCAGTGTAAGTGGGTCCGTTGGCTACACCTTC.

Worth noting for this clonotype: An end of the junction does not agree with germline; a read error may underlie this. V is TRBV20-1 and J is TRBJ1-1; no reliable D call. The CDR3 contains 14 residues. Germline CDR1 is DFQATT and CDR2 is SNEGSKA (reference sequence). CDR3 nucleotides: TGCAGTGCTAGAGATGTGGCGCTGGACTGGCTGGGATCCTTT. It is translated as CSARDVALDWLGSF.

This clonotype was counted many times. V gene TRBV28 combines with J gene TRBJ2-7; 10 nucleotides match TRBD1. The CDR3 runs to 14 residues. Germline V lookup: CDR1 MDHEN, CDR2 SYDVKM. J lost 4 bases, V lost 8 bases, and 8 bases had no gene match. The CDR3 spells CASGPWDRGYEQYF. CDR3 in DNA: TGTGCCAGCGGACCTTGGGACAGGGGATACGAGCAGTACTTC.

This clonotype was counted ten times or more. This CDR3 reads CASSEYNGYTF. The CDR3, as DNA: TGTGCCAGCAGTGAATACAATGGCTACACCTTC. This chain uses TRBV6-1 with TRBJ1-2; D is unclear. From germline, CDR1 is MNHNS and CDR2 SASEGT. V dropped 2 bases and J dropped 6 bases, with 4 bases sitting between them. The CDR3 totals 11 residues.

This chain links TRBV9 with TRBJ1-1; unclear D gene. This CDR3 has 13 amino acids. Germline V gene data show CDR1 as SGDLS and CDR2 as YYNGEE. The V and J ends lost 0 bases and 0 bases respectively, with 3 bases between them. The CDR3 here is CASSVEMNTEAFF. The DNA for the CDR3 is TGTGCCAGCAGCGTAGAGATGAACACTGAAGCTTTCTTT.

This clonotype was found a few times. The J gene is TRBJ1-1, the V gene TRBV5-5; 7 bases agree with TRBD1. CDR3 length equals 16 residues. The junction had 8 bases not matched to a gene; V was cut back by 0 bases and J by 3 bases. Germline values: CDR1 SGHKS, CDR2 YYEKEE (reference sequence). The CDR3 spells CASSLALQGIYTEAFF. The CDR3, as DNA: TGTGCCAGCAGCTTGGCCCTACAGGGGATTTACACTGAAGCTTTCTTT.

In its sample, this clonotype was seen many times. The chain joins TRBV7-8 to TRBJ1-5, with D possibly TRBD1 on 6 matching bases. CDR1 is SGHVS and CDR2 is FQNEAQ in the germline V gene. The CDR3 spans 15 residues. V gave up 4 bases and J gave up 7 bases, with 17 bases separating them. CDR3 sequence: CASSYREGFEQPQHF. CDR3 DNA: TGTGCCAGCAGCTACAGGGAAGGGTTTGAACAGCCCCAGCATTTT.

The genes are TRBV13 and TRBJ1-2, with 7 bases that match TRBD1. The CDR3 has 17 residues. V lost 5 bases, J lost 4 bases, and 16 bases stayed unmatched. Germline CDR1 reads PRHDT; CDR2 reads FYEKMQ (reference sequence). CDR3 loop: CASSPTPGQVQIYGYTF. CDR3 nucleotides: TGTGCCAGCAGCCCAACCCCTGGACAGGTTCAAATCTATGGCTACACCTTC.

The chain employs TRBV10-3 and TRBJ1-2; 7 positions agree with TRBD1. The CDR3 has 15 amino acids. CDR1 and CDR2 from the germline V gene are ENHRY and SYGVKD. After removal of 2 bases from V and 7 bases from J, the junction contained 10 bases not matched to a gene. This chain's CDR3 is CAISEPDRAEVGYTF. The CDR3, as DNA: TGTGCCATCAGTGAGCCTGACAGGGCCGAGGTTGGCTACACCTTC.

This clonotype was seen many times. The CDR3 region is CSARDSPSRAFF. In DNA, the CDR3 is TGCAGTGCTAGAGATTCCCCAAGCCGAGCTTTCTTT. This chain joins TRBV20-1 and TRBJ1-1, with no clear D. The CDR3 extends over 12 amino acids. Deletions cut 0 bases from V and 10 bases from J, with 12 bases between. Per germline, CDR1 DFQATT and CDR2 SNEGSKA (reference sequence).

This clonotype was seen many times. The genes are TRBV19 and TRBJ1-1; TRBD1 might be the D (6 bases). This CDR3 spans 17 amino acids. CDR1 is LNHDA and CDR2 is SQIVND in the germline V gene (reference sequence). V was pared by 8 bases and J by 4 bases, with 26 bases between. The CDR3 DNA is TGTGCCAGTGGGGGGGCGGGGGAAAGTGTGAGGACCACTGAAGCTTTCTTT. The encoded protein is CASGGAGESVRTTEAFF.

This clonotype was recorded at least ten times. The rearrangement joins TRBV12-3 or TRBV12-4 to TRBJ2-3; TRBD1 is a possible D gene (5 bases). The CDR3 contains 12 residues. The V end was cut by 6 bases, the J end by 3 bases, with 7 bases between. The CDR3 nucleotides are TGTGCCAGCAGACAGGTAACAGATACGCAGTATTTT. Translating it yields CASRQVTDTQYF.

This clonotype was recorded at least ten times. This chain links TRBV28 with TRBJ1-6; TRBD1 might be the D (5 bases). This CDR3 region has 15 residues. Deletions cut 2 bases from V and 9 bases from J, with 14 bases between. Germline lookup yields CDR1 MDHEN and CDR2 SYDVKM. For the CDR3, the DNA is TGTGCCAGCAGTTTAGCTGGGGCTTCTTCTTCACCCCTCCACTTT. This codes for CASSLAGASSSPLHF. Using reference TRBV28 and TRBJ1-6 for the parts outside the CDR3, the full variable domain is DVKVTQSSRYLVKRTGEKVFLECVQDMDHENMFWYRQDPGLGLRLIYFSYDVKMKEKGDIPEGYSVSREKKERFSLILESASTNQTSMYLCASSLAGASSSPLHFGNGTRLTVT.

This clonotype was found a few times. At one end, the junction sequence differs from germline, possibly due to a read error. The V call is TRBV6-5, the J call TRBJ1-1; D gene unclear. Germline CDR1 and CDR2: MNHEY and SVGAGI. The CDR3 spans 9 residues. The CDR3 DNA follows: TGTGCCAGCAGTCACTTTCCAGAGTTT. Translating gives CASSHFPEF.

In this sample, this clonotype turned up many times. The chain combines TRBV14 with TRBJ1-2; TRBD1 matches 9 bases. Germline lookup yields CDR1 SGHDN and CDR2 FVKESK. CDR3 size: 13 residues. Trimming removed 2 bases from V and 8 bases from J; junction bases left unmatched: 3. The CDR3 region has the DNA TGTGCCAGCAGCCAAACAGGGGGCGGAGGCTACACCTTC. Amino acid sequence: CASSQTGGGGYTF. Complete variable domain (other parts from reference TRBV14 and TRBJ1-2): EAGVTQFPSHSVIEKGQTVTLRCDPISGHDNLYWYRRVMGKEIKFLLHFVKESKQDESGMPNNRFLAERTGGTYSTLKVQPAELEDSGVYFCASSQTGGGGYTFGSGTRLTVV.